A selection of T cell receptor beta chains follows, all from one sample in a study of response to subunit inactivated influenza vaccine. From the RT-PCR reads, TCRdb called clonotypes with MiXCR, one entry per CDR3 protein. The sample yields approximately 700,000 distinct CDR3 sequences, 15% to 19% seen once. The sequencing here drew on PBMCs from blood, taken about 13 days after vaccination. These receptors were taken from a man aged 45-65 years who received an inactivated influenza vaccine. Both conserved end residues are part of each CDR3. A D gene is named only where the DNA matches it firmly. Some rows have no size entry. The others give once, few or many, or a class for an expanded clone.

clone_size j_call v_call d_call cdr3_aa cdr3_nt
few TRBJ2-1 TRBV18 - CASSLGTEYNEQFF TGTGCCAGCTCACTAGGGACGGAGTACAATGAGCAGTTCTTC
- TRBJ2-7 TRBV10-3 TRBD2 CATGGLAYEQYF TGTGCCACCGGGGGACTAGCCTACGAGCAGTACTTC
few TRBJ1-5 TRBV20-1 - CSAKGGGGSNQPQHF TGCAGTGCTAAAGGCGGAGGAGGTAGCAATCAGCCCCAGCATTTT
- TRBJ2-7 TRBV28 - CASSPPWGSRSLYEQYF TGTGCCAGCAGTCCCCCCTGGGGGAGCCGCTCTTTGTACGAGCAGTACTTC
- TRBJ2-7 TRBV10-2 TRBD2 CASSESSGSNYEQYF TGCGCCAGCAGTGAGTCTAGCGGGAGTAATTACGAGCAGTACTTC
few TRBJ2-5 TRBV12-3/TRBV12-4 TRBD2 CASTNGGETQYF TGTGCCAGCACCAACGGGGGGGAAACCCAGTACTTC
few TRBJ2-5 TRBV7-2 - CASSPRNIGGSQETQYF TGTGCCAGCAGCCCCCGAAACATCGGGGGTTCTCAAGAGACCCAGTACTTC
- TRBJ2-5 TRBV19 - CASTSEVGQETQYF TGTGCCAGTACCTCGGAGGTAGGGCAAGAGACCCAGTACTTC
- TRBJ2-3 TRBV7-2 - CASSPRGRTDTQYF TGTGCCAGCAGCCCTAGAGGCCGCACAGATACGCAGTATTTT
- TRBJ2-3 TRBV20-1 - CSARDVAASDTTQYF TGCAGTGCTAGAGATGTTGCGGCTAGTGATACTACGCAGTATTTT
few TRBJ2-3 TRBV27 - CASSSLPRTNSPTDTQYF TGTGCCAGCAGTTCCCTACCCCGGACTAATTCACCAACAGATACGCAGTATTTT
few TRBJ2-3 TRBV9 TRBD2 CASSVGLAGDTQYF TGTGCCAGCAGCGTGGGGTTAGCGGGGGATACGCAGTATTTT
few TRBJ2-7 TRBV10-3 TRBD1 CAISESPGQGPYEQYF TGTGCCATCAGTGAGTCGCCGGGACAGGGCCCCTACGAGCAGTACTTC
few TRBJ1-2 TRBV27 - CASSSWTDYGYTF TGTGCCAGCAGTTCGTGGACAGACTATGGCTACACCTTC
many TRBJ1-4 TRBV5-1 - CASSLENTGSEKLFF TGCGCCAGCAGCTTGGAGAATACCGGGAGTGAAAAACTGTTTTTT
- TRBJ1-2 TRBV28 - CASSLFVGYGYTF TGTGCCAGCAGTTTATTCGTGGGGTATGGCTACACCTTC
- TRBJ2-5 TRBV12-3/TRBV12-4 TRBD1 CASSLGTGGEETQYF TGTGCCAGCAGTCTCGGGACAGGGGGCGAAGAGACCCAGTACTTC
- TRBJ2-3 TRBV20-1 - CSARPGQLAPPGDTQYF TGCAGTGCAAGACCGGGGCAGTTAGCTCCTCCGGGAGATACGCAGTATTTT
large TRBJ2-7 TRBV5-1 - CASGSYEQYF TGCGCCAGCGGATCCTACGAGCAGTACTTC
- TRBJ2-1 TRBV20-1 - CSARDSRRDNEQFF TGCAGTGCTAGGGACTCTAGAAGAGACAATGAGCAGTTCTTC
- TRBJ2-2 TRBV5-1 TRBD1 CASSLEGAGITGELFF TGCGCCAGCAGCTTGGAGGGGGCAGGTATCACCGGGGAGCTGTTTTTT
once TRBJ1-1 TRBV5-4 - CASSLVFWREAFF TGTGCCAGCAGCTTGGTTTTTTGGAGGGAAGCTTTCTTT
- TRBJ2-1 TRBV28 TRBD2 CASSLGFGGNEQFF TGTGCCAGCAGTTTAGGATTCGGGGGGAATGAGCAGTTCTTC
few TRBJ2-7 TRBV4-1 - CASSQTTYEQYF TGCGCCAGCAGCCAAACAACCTACGAGCAGTACTTC
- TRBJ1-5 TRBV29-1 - CSVSGNSNQPQHF TGCAGCGTCTCCGGGAATAGCAATCAGCCCCAGCATTTT
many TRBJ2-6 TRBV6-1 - CASRTESSSGANVLTF TGTGCCAGCAGGACAGAGTCTAGCTCTGGGGCCAACGTCCTGACTTTC
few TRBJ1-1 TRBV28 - CASQKEMRTEAFF TGTGCCAGCCAGAAAGAAATGAGGACTGAAGCTTTCTTT
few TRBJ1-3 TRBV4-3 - CASSQDTGGNTIYF TGCGCCAGCAGCCAAGACACAGGGGGAAACACCATATATTTT
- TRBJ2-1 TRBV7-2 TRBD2 CASRRGLAAIYNEQFF TGTGCCAGCAGGAGGGGACTAGCGGCGATCTACAATGAGCAGTTCTTC
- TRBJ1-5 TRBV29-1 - CSVNFGGNQPQHF TGCAGCGTTAACTTTGGAGGCAATCAGCCCCAGCATTTT
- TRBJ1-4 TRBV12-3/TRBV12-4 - CASSDYGKLFF TGTGCCAGCAGCGACTACGGAAAACTGTTTTTT
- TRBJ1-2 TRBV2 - CASRSPTEYRVGGYTF TGTGCCAGCAGATCCCCGACGGAATACAGGGTCGGTGGCTACACCTTC